This T cell receptor (beta chain) was obtained from a study of human T cells and chemical hapten exposure. Time point indicated: pre-sensitization, week 0. Treatment of the sample: therapeutic diphenylcyclopropenone sensitization with weekly scalp DPC. Sample donors consisted of patients with alopecia, aged 18 to 70 years, who were suitable for DPC. Each cDNA molecule in the library carried unique molecular identifiers. TCRdb used MiXCR to reprocess the RACE reads, holding one entry per CDR3 protein. The table lists 150,000 to 200,000 distinct CDR3 sequences, just under 30% of them singletons. This clonotype appeared many times. Losses at the gene ends were 5 bases for V and 5 bases for J; bases not matched to a gene: 3. The CDR3 extends over 14 amino acids. CDR1 and CDR2 (germline): SGHVS, FNYEAQ.

This receptor was obtained from a woman in her 30s with alopecia areata. Some clones in this sample may be carry-over from other donors' samples. J is TRBJ1-4 and V is TRBV7-6; 9 nucleotides agree with TRBD1. This specimen was whole blood, taken in connection with sensitization to the hapten diphenylcyclopropenone (DPC). This CDR3 reads CASSLGTGNEKLFF. The CDR3 bases are TGTGCCAGCAGCCTGGGGACAGGGAATGAAAAACTGTTTTTT.